This T cell receptor (beta chain) was sequenced for a study of T cell repertoires in cytomegalovirus infection. At the level of the study: An indication of both CMV infection and matching HLA type came from public TCR beta signatures. Study-wide results and caveats: CMV carriers with the relevant HLA were identified by cumulative public TCR beta family frequency. What dominated the ex vivo response were HLA-C-restricted CMV-specific TCR beta clonotypes.

TCRdb itself ran the reads through MiXCR, one entry per CDR3 protein. This table has fewer than 700,000 distinct CDR3 sequences, approximately 24% appearing once. With 4 bases clipped from V and 2 bases from J, the junction kept 3 bases outside the gene matches. The germline gives CDR1 KGHDR, CDR2 SFDVKD. The CDR3 totals 16 residues. As to this clonotype: Its antigen remains unknown.

Sequenced: CD8+ T cells from PBMCs. The receptor was isolated from a human donor in good health (CMV status not recorded). Some clones in this sample may be carry-over from other donors' samples. The chain carries TRBV24-1 and TRBJ2-2, with 10 bases that match TRBD1. The CDR3 region is CATSDDRGPNTGELFF. The CDR3 bases are TGTGCCACCAGTGACGACAGGGGGCCAAACACCGGGGAGCTGTTTTTT.